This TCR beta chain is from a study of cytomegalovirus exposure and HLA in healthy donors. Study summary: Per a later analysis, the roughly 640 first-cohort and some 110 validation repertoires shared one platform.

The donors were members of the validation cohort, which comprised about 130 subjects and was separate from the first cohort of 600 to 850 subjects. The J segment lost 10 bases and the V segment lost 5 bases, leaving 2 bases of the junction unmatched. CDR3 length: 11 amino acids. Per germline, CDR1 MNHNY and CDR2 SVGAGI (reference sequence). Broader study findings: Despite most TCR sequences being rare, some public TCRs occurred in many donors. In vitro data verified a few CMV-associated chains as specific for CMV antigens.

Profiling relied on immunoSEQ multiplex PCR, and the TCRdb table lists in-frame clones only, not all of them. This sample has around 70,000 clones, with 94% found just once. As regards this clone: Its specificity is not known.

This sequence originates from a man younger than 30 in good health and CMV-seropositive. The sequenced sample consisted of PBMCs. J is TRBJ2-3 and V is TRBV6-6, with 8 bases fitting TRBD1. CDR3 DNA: TGTGCCAGCAGTCCGGACAGGGCGCAGTATTTT. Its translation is CASSPDRAQYF.